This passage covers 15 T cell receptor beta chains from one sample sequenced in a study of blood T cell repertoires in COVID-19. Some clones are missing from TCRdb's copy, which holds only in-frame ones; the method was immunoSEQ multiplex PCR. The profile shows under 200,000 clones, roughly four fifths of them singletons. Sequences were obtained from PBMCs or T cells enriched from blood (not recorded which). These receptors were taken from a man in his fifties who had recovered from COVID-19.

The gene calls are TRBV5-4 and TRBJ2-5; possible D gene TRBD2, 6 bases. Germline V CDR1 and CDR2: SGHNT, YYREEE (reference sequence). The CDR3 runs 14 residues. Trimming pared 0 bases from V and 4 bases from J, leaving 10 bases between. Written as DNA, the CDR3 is TGTGCCAGCAGCTTGGGGGGAGGAGGAGAGACCCAGTACTTC. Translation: CASSLGGGGETQYF.

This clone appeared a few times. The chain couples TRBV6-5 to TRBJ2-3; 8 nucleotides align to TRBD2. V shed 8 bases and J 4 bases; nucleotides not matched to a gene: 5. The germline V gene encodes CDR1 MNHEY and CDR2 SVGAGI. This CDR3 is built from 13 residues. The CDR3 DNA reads TGTGCCAGCGGGGAGGGACTAGCAGATACGCAGTATTTT. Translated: CASGEGLADTQYF.

DNA for the CDR3: TGTGCCTGGAGTAAACGGGGGGGGGCAGATACGCAGTATTTT. Its protein product is CAWSKRGGADTQYF. The gene calls are TRBV30 and TRBJ2-3; 8 bases are shared with TRBD2. The V and J ends lost 2 bases and 4 bases, in that order; junction bases with no gene match: 5. The V gene's germline CDR1 is GTSNPN and CDR2 SVGIG (reference sequence). The length of the CDR3 is 14 residues.

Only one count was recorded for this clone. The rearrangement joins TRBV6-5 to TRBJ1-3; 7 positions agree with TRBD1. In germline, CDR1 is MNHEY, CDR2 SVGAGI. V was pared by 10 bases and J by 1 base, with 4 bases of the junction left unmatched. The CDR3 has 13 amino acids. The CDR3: CATGGMSGNTIYF. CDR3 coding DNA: TGTGCCACAGGGGGAATGTCTGGAAACACCATATATTTT.

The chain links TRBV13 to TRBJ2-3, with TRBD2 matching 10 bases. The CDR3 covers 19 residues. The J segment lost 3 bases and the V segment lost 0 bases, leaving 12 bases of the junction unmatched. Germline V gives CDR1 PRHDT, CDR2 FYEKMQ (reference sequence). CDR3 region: CASSLGDFSSGGSTDTQYF. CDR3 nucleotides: TGTGCCAGCAGCTTAGGCGATTTTAGTAGCGGGGGGAGTACAGATACGCAGTATTTT.

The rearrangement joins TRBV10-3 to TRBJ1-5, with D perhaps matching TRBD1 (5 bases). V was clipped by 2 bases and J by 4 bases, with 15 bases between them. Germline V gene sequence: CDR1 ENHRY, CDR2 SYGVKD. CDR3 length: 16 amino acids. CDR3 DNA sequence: TGTGCCATCAGTGAGGCAACTTCGGGGACTAATCAGCCCCAGCATTTT. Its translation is CAISEATSGTNQPQHF.

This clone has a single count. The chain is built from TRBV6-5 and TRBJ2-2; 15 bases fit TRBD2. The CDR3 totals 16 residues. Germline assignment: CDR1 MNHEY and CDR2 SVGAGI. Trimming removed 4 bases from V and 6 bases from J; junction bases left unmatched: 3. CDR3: CASSFGLAGGPGELFF. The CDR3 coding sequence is TGTGCCAGCAGTTTCGGACTAGCGGGGGGGCCCGGGGAGCTGTTTTTT.

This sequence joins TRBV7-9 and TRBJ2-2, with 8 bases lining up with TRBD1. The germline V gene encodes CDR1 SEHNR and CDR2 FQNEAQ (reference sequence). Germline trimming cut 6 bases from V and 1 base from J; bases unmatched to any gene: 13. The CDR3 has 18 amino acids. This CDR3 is CASSPRTGLNRNTGELFF. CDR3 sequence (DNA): TGTGCCAGCAGTCCTAGGACAGGGTTGAACAGGAACACCGGGGAGCTGTTTTTT.

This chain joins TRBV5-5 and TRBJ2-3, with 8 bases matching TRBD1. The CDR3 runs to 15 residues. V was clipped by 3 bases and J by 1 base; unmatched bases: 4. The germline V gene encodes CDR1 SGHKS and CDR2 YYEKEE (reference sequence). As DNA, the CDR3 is TGTGCCAGCAGCTCGACAGGGGACCGCACAGATACGCAGTATTTT. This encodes CASSSTGDRTDTQYF.

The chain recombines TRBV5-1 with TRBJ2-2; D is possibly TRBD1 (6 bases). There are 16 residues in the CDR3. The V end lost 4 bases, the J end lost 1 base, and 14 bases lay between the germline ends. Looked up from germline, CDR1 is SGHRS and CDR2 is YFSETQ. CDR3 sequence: CASSLRTGRNTGELFF. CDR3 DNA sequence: TGCGCCAGCAGCCTACGAACAGGGAGGAACACCGGGGAGCTGTTTTTT.

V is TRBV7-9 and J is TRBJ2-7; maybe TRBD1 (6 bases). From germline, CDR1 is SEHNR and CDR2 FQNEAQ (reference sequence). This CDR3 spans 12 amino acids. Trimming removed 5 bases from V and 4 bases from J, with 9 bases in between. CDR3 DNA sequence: TGTGCCAGCAGCCGACAGGCTTACGAGCAGTACTTC. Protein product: CASSRQAYEQYF. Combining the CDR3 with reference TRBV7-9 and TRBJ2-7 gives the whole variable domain DTGVSQNPRHKITKRGQNVTFRCDPISEHNRLYWYRQTLGQGPEFLTYFQNEAQLEKSRLLSDRFSAERPKGSFSTLEIQRTEQGDSAMYLCASSRQAYEQYFGPGTRLTVT.

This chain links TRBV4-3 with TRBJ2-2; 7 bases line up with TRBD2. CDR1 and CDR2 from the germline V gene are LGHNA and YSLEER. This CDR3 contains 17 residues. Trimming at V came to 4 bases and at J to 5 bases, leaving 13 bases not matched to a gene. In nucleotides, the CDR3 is TGCGCCAGCAGCCCCCGGTGGAGCGGGGATTTAACCGGGGAGCTGTTTTTT. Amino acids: CASSPRWSGDLTGELFF.

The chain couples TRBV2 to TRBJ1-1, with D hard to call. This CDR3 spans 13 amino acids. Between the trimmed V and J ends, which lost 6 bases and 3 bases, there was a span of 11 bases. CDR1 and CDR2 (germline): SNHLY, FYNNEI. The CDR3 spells CASRGAEYTEAFF. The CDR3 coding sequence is TGTGCCAGCAGAGGAGCAGAGTACACTGAAGCTTTCTTT. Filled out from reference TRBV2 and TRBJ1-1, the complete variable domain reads EPEVTQTPSHQVTQMGQEVILRCVPISNHLYFYWYRQILGQKVEFLVSFYNNEISEKSEIFDDQFSVERPDGSNFTLKIRSTKLEDSAMYFCASRGAEYTEAFFGQGTRLTVV.

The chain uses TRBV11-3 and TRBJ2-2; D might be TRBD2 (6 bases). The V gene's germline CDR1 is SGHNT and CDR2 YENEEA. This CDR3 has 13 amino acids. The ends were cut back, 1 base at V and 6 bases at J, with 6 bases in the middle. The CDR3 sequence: CASSLAGAGELFF. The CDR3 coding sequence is TGTGCCAGCAGCTTAGCGGGGGCCGGGGAGCTGTTTTTT.

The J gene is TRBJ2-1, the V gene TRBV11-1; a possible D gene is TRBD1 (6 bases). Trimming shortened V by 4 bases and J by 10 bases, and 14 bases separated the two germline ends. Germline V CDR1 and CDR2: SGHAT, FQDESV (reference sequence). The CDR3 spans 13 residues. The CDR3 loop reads CASSSRTAGEQFF. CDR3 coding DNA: TGTGCCAGCAGCTCCCGGACAGCTGGGGAGCAGTTCTTC.